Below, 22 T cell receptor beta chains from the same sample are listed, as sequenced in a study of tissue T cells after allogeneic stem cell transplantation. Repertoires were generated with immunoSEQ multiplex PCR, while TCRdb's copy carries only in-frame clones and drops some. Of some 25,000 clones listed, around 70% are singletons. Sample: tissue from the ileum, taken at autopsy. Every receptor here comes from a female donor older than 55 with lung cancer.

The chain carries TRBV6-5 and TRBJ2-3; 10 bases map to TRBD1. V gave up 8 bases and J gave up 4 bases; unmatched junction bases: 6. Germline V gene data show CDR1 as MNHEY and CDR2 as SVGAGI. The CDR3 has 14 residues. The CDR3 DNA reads TGTGCCAGCCGCGGGACAGGGGATTCAGATACGCAGTATTTT. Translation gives CASRGTGDSDTQYF.

In nucleotides, the CDR3 is TGTGCCAGCAGTTTTATCTTTGGAGGGGGTGGGCCCCAGCATTTT. Translating it yields CASSFIFGGGGPQHF. The chain carries TRBV27 and TRBJ1-5; D perhaps matches TRBD1 (6 bases). Trimming cost V 3 bases and J 9 bases, with 18 bases left between them. CDR3 size: 15 residues. Germline CDR1 MNHEY, CDR2 SMNVEV (reference sequence).

The CDR3 loop is CASSAGFYSSPLHF. Here the CDR3 DNA reads TGTGCCAGCAGTGCCGGATTCTACTCTTCACCCCTCCACTTT. The chain recombines TRBV2 with TRBJ1-6; D is uncertain. The CDR3 totals 14 residues. Germline V CDR1 and CDR2: SNHLY, FYNNEI. Deletions cut 4 bases from V and 9 bases from J, with 13 bases between. Supplemented by reference TRBV2 and TRBJ1-6, the full variable domain reads EPEVTQTPSHQVTQMGQEVILRCVPISNHLYFYWYRQILGQKVEFLVSFYNNEISEKSEIFDDQFSVERPDGSNFTLKIRSTKLEDSAMYFCASSAGFYSSPLHFGNGTRLTVT.

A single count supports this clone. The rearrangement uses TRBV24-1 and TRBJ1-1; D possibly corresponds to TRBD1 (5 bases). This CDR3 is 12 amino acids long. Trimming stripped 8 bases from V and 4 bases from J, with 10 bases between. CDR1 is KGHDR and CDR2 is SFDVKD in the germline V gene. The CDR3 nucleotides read TGTGCCACCATGGGGGGAGGCACTGAAGCTTTCTTT. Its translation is CATMGGGTEAFF.

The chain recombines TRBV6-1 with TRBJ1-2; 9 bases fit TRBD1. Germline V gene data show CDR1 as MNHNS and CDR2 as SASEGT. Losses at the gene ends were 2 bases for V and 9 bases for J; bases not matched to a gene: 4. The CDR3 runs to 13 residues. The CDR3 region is CASSEFGTGSYTF. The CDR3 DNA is TGTGCCAGCAGTGAATTCGGGACAGGGAGCTACACCTTC.

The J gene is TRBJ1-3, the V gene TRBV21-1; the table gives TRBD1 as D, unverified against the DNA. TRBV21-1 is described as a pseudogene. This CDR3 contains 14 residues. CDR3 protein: CASSQGPLGNTIYF. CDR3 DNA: TGTGCCAGCAGTCAGGGGCCTCTTGGAAACACCATATATTTT.

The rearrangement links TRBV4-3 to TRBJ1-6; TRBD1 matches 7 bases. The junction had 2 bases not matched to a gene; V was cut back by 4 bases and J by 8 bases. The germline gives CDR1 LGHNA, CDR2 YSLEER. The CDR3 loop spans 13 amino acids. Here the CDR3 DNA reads TGCGCCAGCAGCCGTACAGGGGATTCACCCCTCCACTTT. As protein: CASSRTGDSPLHF.

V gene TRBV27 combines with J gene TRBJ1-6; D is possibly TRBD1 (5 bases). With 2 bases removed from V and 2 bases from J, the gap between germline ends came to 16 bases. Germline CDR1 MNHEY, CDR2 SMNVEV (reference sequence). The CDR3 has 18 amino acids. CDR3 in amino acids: CASSLRGLRKTYNSPLHF. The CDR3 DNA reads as TGTGCCAGCAGTTTAAGGGGACTACGGAAAACCTATAATTCACCCCTCCACTTT.

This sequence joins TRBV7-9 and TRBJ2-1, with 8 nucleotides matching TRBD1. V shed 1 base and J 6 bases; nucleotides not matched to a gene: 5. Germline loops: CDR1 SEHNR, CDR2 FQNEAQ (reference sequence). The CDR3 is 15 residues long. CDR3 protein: CASSLVGTGGNEQFF. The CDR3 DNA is TGTGCCAGCAGCTTAGTCGGGACAGGTGGCAATGAGCAGTTCTTC.

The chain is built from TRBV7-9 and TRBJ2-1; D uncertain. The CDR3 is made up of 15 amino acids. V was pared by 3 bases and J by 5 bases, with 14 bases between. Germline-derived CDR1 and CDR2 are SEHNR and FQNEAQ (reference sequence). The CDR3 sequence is CASSFSVKGNNEQFF. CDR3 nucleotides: TGTGCCAGCAGCTTCAGCGTCAAGGGAAACAATGAGCAGTTCTTC.

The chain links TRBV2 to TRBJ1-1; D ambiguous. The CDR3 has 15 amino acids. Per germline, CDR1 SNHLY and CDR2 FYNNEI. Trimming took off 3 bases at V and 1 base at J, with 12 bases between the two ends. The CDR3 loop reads CASSERDFRNTEAFF. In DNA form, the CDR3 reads TGTGCCAGCAGTGAGAGGGATTTCCGGAACACTGAAGCTTTCTTT.

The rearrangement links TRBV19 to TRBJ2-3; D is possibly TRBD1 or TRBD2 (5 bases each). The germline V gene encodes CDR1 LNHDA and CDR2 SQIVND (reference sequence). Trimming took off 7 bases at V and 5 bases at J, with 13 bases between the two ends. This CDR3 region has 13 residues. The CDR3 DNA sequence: TGTGCCAGTACCTACCGGGGCGGAGATACGCAGTATTTT. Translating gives CASTYRGGDTQYF.

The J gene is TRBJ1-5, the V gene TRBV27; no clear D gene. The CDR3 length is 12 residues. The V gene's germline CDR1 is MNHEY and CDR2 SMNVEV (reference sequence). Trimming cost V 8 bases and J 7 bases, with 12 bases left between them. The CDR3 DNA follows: TGTGCCAGCTTCCCTAAGCGGCAGCCCCAGCATTTT. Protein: CASFPKRQPQHF.

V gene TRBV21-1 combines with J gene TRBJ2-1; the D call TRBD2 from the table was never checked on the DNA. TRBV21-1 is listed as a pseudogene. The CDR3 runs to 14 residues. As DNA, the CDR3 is TGTGCCCGACCTCTAGCGGGAGGGCCCCATGAGCAGTTCTTC. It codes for CARPLAGGPHEQFF.

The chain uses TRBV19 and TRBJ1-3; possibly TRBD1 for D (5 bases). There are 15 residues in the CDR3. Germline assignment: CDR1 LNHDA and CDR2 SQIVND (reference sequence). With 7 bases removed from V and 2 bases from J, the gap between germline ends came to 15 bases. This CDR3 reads CASIPATGAGNTIYF. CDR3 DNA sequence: TGTGCCAGTATTCCCGCCACGGGGGCTGGAAACACCATATATTTT.

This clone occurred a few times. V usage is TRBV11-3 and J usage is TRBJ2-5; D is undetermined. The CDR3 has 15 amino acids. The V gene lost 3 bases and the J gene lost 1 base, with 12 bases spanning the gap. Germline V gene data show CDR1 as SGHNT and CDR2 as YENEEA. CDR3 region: CASSFRRYTQETQYF. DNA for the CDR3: TGTGCCAGCAGCTTCCGACGCTACACCCAAGAGACCCAGTACTTC.

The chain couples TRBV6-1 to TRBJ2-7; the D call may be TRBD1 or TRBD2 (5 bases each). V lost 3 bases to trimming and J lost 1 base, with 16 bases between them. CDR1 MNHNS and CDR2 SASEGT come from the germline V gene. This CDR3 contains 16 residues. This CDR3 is CASSDWPGGRSYEQYF. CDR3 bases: TGTGCCAGCAGTGATTGGCCTGGGGGTAGGTCCTACGAGCAGTACTTC.

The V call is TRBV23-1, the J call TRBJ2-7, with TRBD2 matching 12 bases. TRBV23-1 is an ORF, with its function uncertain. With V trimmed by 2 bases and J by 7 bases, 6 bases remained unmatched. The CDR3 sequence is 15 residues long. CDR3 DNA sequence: TGCGCCAGCAGTCAAGGGACTAGCGGGTTTGGGGAGCAGTACTTC. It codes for CASSQGTSGFGEQYF.

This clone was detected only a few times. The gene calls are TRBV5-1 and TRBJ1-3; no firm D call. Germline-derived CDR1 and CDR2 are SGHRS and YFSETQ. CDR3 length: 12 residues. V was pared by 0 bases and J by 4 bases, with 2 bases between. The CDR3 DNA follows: TGCGCCAGCAGCTTGGAGGGAAACACCATATATTTT. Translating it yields CASSLEGNTIYF.

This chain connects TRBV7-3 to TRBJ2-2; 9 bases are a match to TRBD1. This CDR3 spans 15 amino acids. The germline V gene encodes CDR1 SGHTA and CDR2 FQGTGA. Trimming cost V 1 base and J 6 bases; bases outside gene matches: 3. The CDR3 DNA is TGTGCCAGCAGCTTAAAGGGACAGGGTGCCGGGGAGCTGTTTTTT. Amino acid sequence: CASSLKGQGAGELFF.

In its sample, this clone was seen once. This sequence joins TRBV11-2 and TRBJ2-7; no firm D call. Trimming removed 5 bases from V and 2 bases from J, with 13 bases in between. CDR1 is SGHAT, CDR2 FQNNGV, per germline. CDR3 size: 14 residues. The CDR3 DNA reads TGTGCCAGCAGCCCTTGGGAAGGAGCCTACGAGCAGTACTTC. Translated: CASSPWEGAYEQYF.

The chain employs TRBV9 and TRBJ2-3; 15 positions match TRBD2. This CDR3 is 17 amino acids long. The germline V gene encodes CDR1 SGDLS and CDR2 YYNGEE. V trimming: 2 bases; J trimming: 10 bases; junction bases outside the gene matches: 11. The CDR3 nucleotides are TGTGCCAGCAGCGTGGGACTAGCGGGGGGCCGTTTCCTGCCGCAGTATTTT. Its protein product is CASSVGLAGGRFLPQYF.